This T cell receptor beta chain was sequenced for a study of identical twins. Whole-study findings and limits: Sequences that were out-of-frame, alpha and twin-shared displayed an excess of low generation probability.

On this clonotype itself: Its antigen is undetermined.

The CDR3 runs 15 residues. V lost 2 bases to trimming and J lost 1 base, with 11 bases between them. Germline loops: CDR1 SNHLY, CDR2 FYNNEI. TCRdb reanalysed the 5' RACE reads using MiXCR and keeps one entry per CDR3 protein. The data contain roughly 250,000 distinct CDR3 sequences, around an eighth of them seen just once; the ten biggest clones take up 8.5% to 10%. The clonotype originates from a woman between 18 and 29 years old in good health. The chain joins TRBV2 to TRBJ1-1; no clear D gene. The sequencing input was memory (CD45RO+) T cells sorted from blood. CDR3 in amino acids: CASSEFADPNTEAFF. The CDR3 nucleotides are TGTGCCAGCAGTGAATTCGCAGACCCGAACACTGAAGCTTTCTTT.